This T cell receptor beta chain was captured in a study of blood T cells in healthy people across ages. General study points: The fall in TCR beta diversity per million T cells was roughly linear with age.

This clonotype was picked up a small number of times. No antigen is known for it. A sample-barcoded 5' primer and a J-beta primer mix were used in a second PCR of roughly 6 to 11 cycles. TCRdb re-called the 5' RACE reads with MiXCR, one entry per CDR3 protein. This table has about 640,000 distinct CDR3 sequences, 58% appearing once. The CDR3 spans 12 residues. Trimming pared 3 bases from V and 11 bases from J, leaving 13 bases between. Sample: blood. The sequence derives from a man in his 60s in good health. V usage is TRBV12-3 or TRBV12-4 and J usage is TRBJ2-5; tentatively, D is TRBD1 (6 bases). CDR3 in amino acids: CASSLGHEEQYF. The DNA for the CDR3 is TGTGCCAGCAGTTTGGGACATGAAGAGCAGTACTTC.